A single sample is the source of the 8 T cell receptor beta chains below, sequenced in a study of CD8+CD57+ T cells in acquired aplastic anemia. For sequencing, patients were chosen who had shown expansion of CD8+CD57+ cells by flow cytometry. According to the study, genomic DNA was the template for TCR beta VDJ and CDR3 profiling. MiXCR was run by TCRdb on the reads, yielding one entry per CDR3 protein. Of over 150,000 distinct CDR3 sequences in the sample, 40% to 50% were seen once. The sequenced material came from sorted CD4+, CD8+, or CD8+CD57+ T cells (not recorded which) from PBMCs. Receptor source: a human donor with aplastic anemia.

This clonotype was seen more than once but under ten times. The chain has TRBV7-3 and TRBJ2-7; the D gene is possibly TRBD1 (5 bases). The germline gives CDR1 SGHTA, CDR2 FQGTGA. The CDR3 contains 13 residues. The V end lost 6 bases, the J end lost 3 bases, and 12 bases lay between the germline ends. The CDR3 nucleotides read TGTGCCAGCAGTCCCGGACACCTCTACGAGCAGTACTTC. Translation gives CASSPGHLYEQYF.

The genes are TRBV12-3 or TRBV12-4 and TRBJ2-3; D might be TRBD1 (5 bases). The CDR3 has 13 residues. Trimming took 7 bases from V and 3 from J, leaving 11 bases between them. The CDR3 bases are TGTGCCAGCACAGGGATAATGACAGATACGCAGTATTTT. This codes for CASTGIMTDTQYF.

The chain combines TRBV11-2 with TRBJ2-7, with D possibly TRBD1 on 6 matching bases. V gave up 0 bases and J gave up 3 bases, with 12 bases separating them. The CDR3 runs to 15 residues. CDR1 and CDR2 from the germline V gene are SGHAT and FQNNGV. The DNA of the CDR3 is TGTGCCAGCAGCTTAGAAGTGCAAGGGGGCTACGAGCAGTACTTC. This translates into CASSLEVQGGYEQYF.

This clonotype came up many times. The chain has TRBV19 and TRBJ2-7, with TRBD2 matching 12 bases. Germline-derived CDR1 and CDR2 are LNHDA and SQIVND (reference sequence). This CDR3 spans 17 amino acids. The V and J ends lost 4 bases and 0 bases, in that order; junction bases with no gene match: 7. Here the CDR3 reads CASSKDGLAGISYEQYF. For the CDR3, the DNA is TGTGCCAGTAGTAAGGACGGACTAGCGGGAATCTCCTACGAGCAGTACTTC.

To note about this clonotype: Its ends do not fully match the called genes, so a read error is possible. The chain is built from TRBV7-6 and TRBJ2-7, with D perhaps matching TRBD2 (6 bases). The germline V gene has CDR1 SGHVS and CDR2 FNYEAQ. This CDR3 contains 12 residues. CDR3 DNA: TGTGCCGGCAGCCTTCCCGGGAGAGGGCAGTACTTC. Translation gives CAGSLPGRGQYF.

This clonotype was counted at least ten times. This chain joins TRBV4-1 and TRBJ1-5; D not resolved. CDR3 length: 16 amino acids. The germline V gene has CDR1 MGHRA and CDR2 YSYEKL. Trimming left V 1 base short and J 2 bases short, with 12 bases between. In DNA, the CDR3 is TGCGCCAGCAGCCAAGCCCCAAACTCCGGCAATCAGCCCCAGCATTTT. Translating gives CASSQAPNSGNQPQHF.

This clonotype was seen repeatedly, ten times or more. The chain recombines TRBV15 with TRBJ2-7; TRBD2 matches at 14 bases. V was pared by 6 bases and J by 4 bases, with 5 bases of the junction left unmatched. Germline CDR1 reads LNHNV; CDR2 reads YYDKDF (reference sequence). The CDR3 contains 15 residues. The CDR3 DNA reads TGTGCCACCAGAGCGGGACTAGCGGGAGAGTACGAGCAGTACTTC. Translation gives CATRAGLAGEYEQYF. Full variable domain (remainder filled in from reference TRBV15 and TRBJ2-7): DAMVIQNPRYQVTQFGKPVTLSCSQTLNHNVMYWYQQKSSQAPKLLFHYYDKDFNNEADTPDNFQSRRPNTSFCFLDIRSPGLGDTAMYLCATRAGLAGEYEQYFGPGTRLTVT.

The chain is built from TRBV18 and TRBJ2-2; D may be TRBD2 (5 bases). The germline V and J ends were trimmed by 2 bases and 7 bases, with 14 bases remaining between them. From germline, CDR1 is KGHSH and CDR2 LQKENI. This CDR3 spans 15 amino acids. CDR3 nucleotide sequence: TGTGCCAGCTCACCATCCTGGGAGAATAGCGGGGAGCTGTTTTTT. Protein: CASSPSWENSGELFF.